This TCR beta chain comes out of a study of early T cells in non-severe SARS-CoV-2 infection. This clonotype was seen many times. The library protocol tagged individual cDNA molecules with unique molecular identifiers. TCRdb independently ran MiXCR on the 5' RACE reads; one entry per CDR3 protein. Of about 33,000 distinct CDR3 sequences listed, 5% to 6% are singletons. The receptor comes from an adult who was a healthcare worker with PCR-confirmed SARS-CoV-2 infection or an uninfected control (not recorded which). Sequenced material: whole blood.

DNA of the CDR3: TGTGCCAGCAGCTTAACGTCTACCGGGACAGAAGCTTTCTTT. Protein sequence: CASSLTSTGTEAFF. The chain has TRBV7-3 and TRBJ1-1, with D possibly being TRBD1 (6 bases). V was shortened by 0 bases and J by 8 bases, with 13 bases between the two germline ends. CDR3 length equals 14 residues. CDR1 and CDR2 (germline): SGHTA, FQGTGA.